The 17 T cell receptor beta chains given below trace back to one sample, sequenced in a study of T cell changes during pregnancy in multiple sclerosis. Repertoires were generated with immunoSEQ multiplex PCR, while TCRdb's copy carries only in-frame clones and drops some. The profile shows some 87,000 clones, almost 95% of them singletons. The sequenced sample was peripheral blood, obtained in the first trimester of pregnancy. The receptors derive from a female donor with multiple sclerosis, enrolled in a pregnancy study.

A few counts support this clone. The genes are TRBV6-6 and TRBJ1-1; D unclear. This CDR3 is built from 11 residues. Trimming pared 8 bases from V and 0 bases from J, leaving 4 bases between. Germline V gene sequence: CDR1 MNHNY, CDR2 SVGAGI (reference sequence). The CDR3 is CASGVNTEAFF. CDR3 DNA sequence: TGTGCCAGCGGAGTGAACACTGAAGCTTTCTTT.

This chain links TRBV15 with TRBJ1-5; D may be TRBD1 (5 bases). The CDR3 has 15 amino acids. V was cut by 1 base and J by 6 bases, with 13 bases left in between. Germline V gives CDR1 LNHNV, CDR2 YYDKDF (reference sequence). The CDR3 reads CATSRGVGEGQPQHF. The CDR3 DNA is TGTGCCACCAGCAGAGGGGTGGGGGAGGGTCAGCCCCAGCATTTT.

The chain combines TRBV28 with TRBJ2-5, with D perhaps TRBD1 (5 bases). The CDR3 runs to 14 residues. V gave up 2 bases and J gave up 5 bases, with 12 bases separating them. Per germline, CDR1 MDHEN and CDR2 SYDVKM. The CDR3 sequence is CASSLSGARETQYF. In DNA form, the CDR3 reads TGTGCCAGCAGTTTAAGTGGGGCGAGGGAGACCCAGTACTTC.

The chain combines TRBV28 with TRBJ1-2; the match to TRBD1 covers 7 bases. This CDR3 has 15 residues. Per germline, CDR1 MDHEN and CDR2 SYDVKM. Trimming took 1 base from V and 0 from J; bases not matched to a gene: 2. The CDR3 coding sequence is TGTGCCAGCAGTTTATACAGGGGTCCTAACTATGGCTACACCTTC. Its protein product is CASSLYRGPNYGYTF.

The CDR3 nucleotides read TGTGCCAGCAGCGTAGGGGGGAGGGGGGCCTACGAGCAGTACTTC. Translated: CASSVGGRGAYEQYF. The chain is built from TRBV9 and TRBJ2-7; weak D call: TRBD2 (7 bases). Germline CDR1 and CDR2: SGDLS and YYNGEE. The V end was cut by 0 bases, the J end by 2 bases, with 12 bases between. The CDR3 is 15 amino acids.

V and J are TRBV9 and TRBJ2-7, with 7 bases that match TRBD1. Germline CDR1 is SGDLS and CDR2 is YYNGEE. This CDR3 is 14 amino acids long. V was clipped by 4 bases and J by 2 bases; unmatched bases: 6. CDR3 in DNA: TGTGCCAGCAGCTTCGGGACAGCCCCCTACGAGCAGTACTTC. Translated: CASSFGTAPYEQYF.

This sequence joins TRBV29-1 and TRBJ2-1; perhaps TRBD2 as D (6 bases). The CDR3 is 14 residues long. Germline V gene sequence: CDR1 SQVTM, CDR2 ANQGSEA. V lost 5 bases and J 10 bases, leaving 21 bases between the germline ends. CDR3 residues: CSVSLSGLGGEQFF. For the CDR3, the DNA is TGCAGCGTTTCCCTAAGCGGGTTAGGAGGGGAGCAGTTCTTC.

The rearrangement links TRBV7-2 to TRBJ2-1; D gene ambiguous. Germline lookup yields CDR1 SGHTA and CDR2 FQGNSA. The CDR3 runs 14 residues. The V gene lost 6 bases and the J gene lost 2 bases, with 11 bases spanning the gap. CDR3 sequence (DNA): TGTGCCAGCAGATCCGCTGGAGCCTACAATGAGCAGTTCTTC. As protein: CASRSAGAYNEQFF.

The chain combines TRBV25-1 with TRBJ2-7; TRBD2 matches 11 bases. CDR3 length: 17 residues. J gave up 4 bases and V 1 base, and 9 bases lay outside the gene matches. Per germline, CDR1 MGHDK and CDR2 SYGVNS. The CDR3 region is CASSESGPLAGDYEQYF. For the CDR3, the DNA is TGTGCCAGCAGTGAATCGGGGCCACTAGCGGGAGATTACGAGCAGTACTTC.

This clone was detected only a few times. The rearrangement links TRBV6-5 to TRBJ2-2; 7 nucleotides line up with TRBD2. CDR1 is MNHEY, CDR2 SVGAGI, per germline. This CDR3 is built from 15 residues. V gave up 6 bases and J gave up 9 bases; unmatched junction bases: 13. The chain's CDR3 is CASRGRVHLVRELFF. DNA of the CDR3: TGTGCCAGCAGAGGGAGGGTTCACCTGGTCAGGGAGCTGTTTTTT.

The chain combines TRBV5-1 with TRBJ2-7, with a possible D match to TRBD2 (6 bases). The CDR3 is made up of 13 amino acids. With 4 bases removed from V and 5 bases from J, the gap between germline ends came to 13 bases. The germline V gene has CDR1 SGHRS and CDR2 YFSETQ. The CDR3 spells CASSGGIRDEQYF. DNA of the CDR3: TGCGCCAGCAGCGGAGGGATTCGAGACGAGCAGTACTTC.

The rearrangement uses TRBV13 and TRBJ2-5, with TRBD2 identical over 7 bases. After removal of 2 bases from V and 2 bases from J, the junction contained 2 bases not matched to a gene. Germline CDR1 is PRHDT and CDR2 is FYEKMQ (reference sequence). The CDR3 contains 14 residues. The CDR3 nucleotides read TGTGCCAGCAGCTTAAGCGGGGTACAAGAGACCCAGTACTTC. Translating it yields CASSLSGVQETQYF.

Written as DNA, the CDR3 is TGTGCCAGCAGTTTCAGGATTAGCTCCTACAATGAGCAGTTCTTC. Residues: CASSFRISSYNEQFF. The chain links TRBV27 to TRBJ2-1; D is uncertain. Germline CDR1 MNHEY, CDR2 SMNVEV (reference sequence). The CDR3 totals 15 residues. The V and J ends lost 3 bases and 0 bases respectively, with 9 bases between them.

For the CDR3, the DNA is TGTGCCAGCAGTACTGCCGGGACAGGGGCTTACGAGCAGTACTTC. This translates into CASSTAGTGAYEQYF. The rearrangement uses TRBV27 and TRBJ2-7; 10 positions agree with TRBD1. Germline V gives CDR1 MNHEY, CDR2 SMNVEV (reference sequence). Trimming at V came to 5 bases and at J to 4 bases, leaving 8 bases not matched to a gene. The CDR3 has 15 residues.

CDR3 nucleotide sequence: TGCGCCAGCAGCTTTGGGACAGGGGGCATCGAGCAGTACTTC. Translation: CASSFGTGGIEQYF. The rearrangement uses TRBV5-1 and TRBJ2-7; the match to TRBD1 covers 12 bases. The CDR3 has 14 amino acids. Trimming at V came to 2 bases and at J to 6 bases, leaving 3 bases not matched to a gene. Germline CDR1 SGHRS, CDR2 YFSETQ. The full variable domain, completed using reference TRBV5-1 and TRBJ2-7, is KAGVTQTPRYLIKTRGQQVTLSCSPISGHRSVSWYQQTPGQGLQFLFEYFSETQRNKGNFPGRFSGRQFSNSRSEMNVSTLELGDSALYLCASSFGTGGIEQYFGPGTRLTVT.

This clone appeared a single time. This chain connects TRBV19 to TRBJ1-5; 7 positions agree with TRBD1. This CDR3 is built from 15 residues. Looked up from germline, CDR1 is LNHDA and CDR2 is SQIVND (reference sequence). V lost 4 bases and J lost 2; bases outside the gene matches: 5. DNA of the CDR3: TGTGCCAGTAGTACAACAGGGGAAGGCAATCAGCCCCAGCATTTT. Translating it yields CASSTTGEGNQPQHF.

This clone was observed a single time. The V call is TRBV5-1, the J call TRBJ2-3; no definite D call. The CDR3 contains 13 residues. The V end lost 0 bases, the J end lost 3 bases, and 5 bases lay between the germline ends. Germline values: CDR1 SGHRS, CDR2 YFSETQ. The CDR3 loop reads CASSLAGTDTQYF. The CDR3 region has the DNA TGCGCCAGCAGCTTGGCCGGTACAGATACGCAGTATTTT.